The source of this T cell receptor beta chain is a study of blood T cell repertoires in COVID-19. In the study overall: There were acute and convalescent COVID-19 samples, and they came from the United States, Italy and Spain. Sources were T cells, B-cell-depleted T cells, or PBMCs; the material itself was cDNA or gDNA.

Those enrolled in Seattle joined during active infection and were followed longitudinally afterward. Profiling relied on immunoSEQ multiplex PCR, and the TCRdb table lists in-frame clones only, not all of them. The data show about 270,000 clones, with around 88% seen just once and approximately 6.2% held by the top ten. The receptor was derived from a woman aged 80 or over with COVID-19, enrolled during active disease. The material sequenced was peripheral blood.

CDR3 sequence (DNA): TGTGCCAGCAGCTTAGGGACAGACTATGGCTACACCTTC. This encodes CASSLGTDYGYTF. This chain uses TRBV7-2 with TRBJ1-2; D possibly corresponds to TRBD1 (6 bases). The germline V and J ends were trimmed by 1 base and 3 bases, with 6 bases remaining between them. The germline CDR1 and CDR2 sequences are SGHTA and FQGNSA. This CDR3 is built from 13 residues.